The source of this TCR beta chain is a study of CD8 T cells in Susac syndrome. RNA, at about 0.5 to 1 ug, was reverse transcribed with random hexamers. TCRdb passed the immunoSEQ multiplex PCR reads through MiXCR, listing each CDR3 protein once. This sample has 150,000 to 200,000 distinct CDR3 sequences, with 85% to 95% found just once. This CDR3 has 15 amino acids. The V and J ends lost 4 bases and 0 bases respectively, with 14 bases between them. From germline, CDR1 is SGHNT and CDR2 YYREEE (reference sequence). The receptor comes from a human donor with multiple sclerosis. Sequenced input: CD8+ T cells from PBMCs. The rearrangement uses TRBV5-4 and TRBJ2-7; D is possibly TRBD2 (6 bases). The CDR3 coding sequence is TGTGCCAGCAGCGCAGATAGCGGTTCCTCCTACGAGCAGTACTTC. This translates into CASSADSGSSYEQYF.